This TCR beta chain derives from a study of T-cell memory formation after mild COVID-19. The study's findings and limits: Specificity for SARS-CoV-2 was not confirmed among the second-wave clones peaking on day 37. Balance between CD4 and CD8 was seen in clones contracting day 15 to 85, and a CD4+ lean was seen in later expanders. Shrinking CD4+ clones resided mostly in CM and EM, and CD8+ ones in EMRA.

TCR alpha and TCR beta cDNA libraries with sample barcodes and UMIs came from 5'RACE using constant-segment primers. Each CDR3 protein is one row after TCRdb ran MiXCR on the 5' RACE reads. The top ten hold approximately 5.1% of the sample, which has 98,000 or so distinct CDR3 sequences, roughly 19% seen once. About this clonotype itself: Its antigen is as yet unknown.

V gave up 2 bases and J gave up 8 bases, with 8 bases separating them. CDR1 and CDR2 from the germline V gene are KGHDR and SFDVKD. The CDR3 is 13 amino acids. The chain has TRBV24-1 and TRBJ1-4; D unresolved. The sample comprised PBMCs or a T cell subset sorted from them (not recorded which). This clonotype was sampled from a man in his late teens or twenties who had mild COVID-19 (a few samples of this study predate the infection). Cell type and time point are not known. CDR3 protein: CATSDWTDEKLFF. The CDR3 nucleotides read TGTGCCACCAGTGATTGGACGGACGAAAAACTGTTTTTT.